These 14 T cell receptor beta chains were sequenced from one sample in a study of control samples from healthy donors and cancer patients. Profiled with immunoSEQ multiplex PCR; TCRdb holds only in-frame clones, not every one. The profile shows 390,000 or so clones, 80% to 95% of them singletons. The sequenced sample was PBMCs. The origin of the receptors is a man aged 35 to 55 with head and neck cancer.

This chain uses TRBV5-5 with TRBJ2-2; 11 bases map to TRBD1. V lost 1 base, J lost 4 bases, and 3 bases stayed unmatched. Germline CDR1 is SGHKS and CDR2 is YYEKEE (reference sequence). This CDR3 has 16 residues. CDR3 bases: TGTGCCAGCAGCTTGACCGGGACAGGGGGCACCGGGGAGCTGTTTTTT. It encodes CASSLTGTGGTGELFF. Filled out from reference TRBV5-5 and TRBJ2-2, the complete variable domain reads DAGVTQSPTHLIKTRGQQVTLRCSPISGHKSVSWYQQVLGQGPQFIFQYYEKEERGRGNFPDRFSARQFPNYSSELNVNALLLGDSALYLCASSLTGTGGTGELFFGEGSRLTVL.

This rearrangement joins TRBV6-1 to TRBJ2-7; 8 bases fit TRBD2. With V trimmed by 2 bases and J by 3 bases, 12 bases remained unmatched. This CDR3 has 17 amino acids. CDR1 is MNHNS, CDR2 SASEGT, per germline. The CDR3 nucleotides read TGTGCCAGCAGTGAACGGGGGGGAACTAGGGGAAACTACGAGCAGTACTTC. It codes for CASSERGGTRGNYEQYF.

This chain links TRBV7-8 with TRBJ2-5, with D possibly being TRBD1 or TRBD2 (5 bases each). Deletions cut 8 bases from V and 5 bases from J, with 15 bases between. The CDR3 loop spans 13 amino acids. CDR1 and CDR2 (germline): SGHVS, FQNEAQ. The CDR3 DNA is TGTGCCAGCGGACCGGGGCTTAGGGAGACCCAGTACTTC. It is translated as CASGPGLRETQYF. Using reference TRBV7-8 and TRBJ2-5 for the parts outside the CDR3, the full variable domain is GAGVSQSPRYKVAKRGQDVALRCDPISGHVSLFWYQQALGQGPEFLTYFQNEAQLDKSGLPSDRFFAERPEGSVSTLKIQRTQQEDSAVYLCASGPGLRETQYFGPGTRLLVL.

The chain links TRBV20-1 to TRBJ1-3; no clear D. V lost 5 bases to trimming and J lost 4 bases, with 6 bases between them. Germline V lookup: CDR1 DFQATT, CDR2 SNEGSKA (reference sequence). The CDR3 covers 11 residues. CDR3 in amino acids: CSAPQGNTIYF. CDR3 DNA: TGCAGTGCTCCACAGGGAAACACCATATATTTT.

The chain couples TRBV6-5 to TRBJ1-2, with unresolved D. Between the trimmed V and J ends, which lost 0 bases and 4 bases, there was a span of 15 bases. CDR1 and CDR2 from the germline V gene are MNHEY and SVGAGI. The CDR3 consists of 16 residues. DNA for the CDR3: TGTGCCAGCAGTTACTCGACCCTCCGTAGGGTCTATGGCTACACCTTC. Its translation is CASSYSTLRRVYGYTF.

This rearrangement joins TRBV5-5 to TRBJ2-7; D possibly corresponds to TRBD2 (5 bases). Germline CDR1 is SGHKS and CDR2 is YYEKEE (reference sequence). The CDR3 is 14 amino acids. The V end was cut by 6 bases, the J end by 4 bases, with 17 bases between. For the CDR3, the DNA is TGTGCCAGCACCCCTCCGGGGTCGAGATACGAGCAGTACTTC. Amino acids: CASTPPGSRYEQYF. Combining the CDR3 with reference TRBV5-5 and TRBJ2-7 gives the whole variable domain DAGVTQSPTHLIKTRGQQVTLRCSPISGHKSVSWYQQVLGQGPQFIFQYYEKEERGRGNFPDRFSARQFPNYSSELNVNALLLGDSALYLCASTPPGSRYEQYFGPGTRLTVT.

The chain uses TRBV5-4 and TRBJ1-1; the D is unclear. Germline CDR1 and CDR2: SGHNT and YYREEE (reference sequence). The V and J ends lost 0 bases and 1 base respectively, with 10 bases between them. The CDR3 is 15 amino acids. Here the CDR3 reads CASSLVVGQNTEAFF. In nucleotides, the CDR3 is TGTGCCAGCAGCTTGGTGGTGGGCCAGAACACTGAAGCTTTCTTT. Full variable domain (remainder filled in from reference TRBV5-4 and TRBJ1-1): ETGVTQSPTHLIKTRGQQVTLRCSSQSGHNTVSWYQQALGQGPQFIFQYYREEENGRGNFPPRFSGLQFPNYSSELNVNALELDDSALYLCASSLVVGQNTEAFFGQGTRLTVV.

This chain links TRBV7-3 with TRBJ1-1; D not resolved. V was trimmed by 4 bases and J by 5 bases, leaving 20 bases between them. The germline CDR1 and CDR2 sequences are SGHTA and FQGTGA. This CDR3 has 16 amino acids. The CDR3 region is CASSSSIRVQATEAFF. The CDR3 DNA follows: TGTGCCAGCAGCTCCTCCATACGGGTGCAAGCAACTGAAGCTTTCTTT.

This chain links TRBV7-2 with TRBJ2-1; 9 bases are a match to TRBD1. Germline V lookup: CDR1 SGHTA, CDR2 FQGNSA. V shed 5 bases, J shed 9 bases, and the junction held 11 bases outside the gene matches. The CDR3 consists of 15 residues. The chain's CDR3 is CASSPSGTGYVEQFF. DNA of the CDR3: TGTGCCAGCAGCCCATCCGGGACAGGGTACGTTGAGCAGTTCTTC.

The gene calls are TRBV28 and TRBJ2-7, with D possibly being TRBD2 (5 bases). The CDR3 sequence is 14 residues long. Trimming stripped 3 bases from V and 9 bases from J, with 18 bases between. The germline V gene encodes CDR1 MDHEN and CDR2 SYDVKM. As DNA, the CDR3 is TGTGCCAGCAGTTTGATCGGAGGTCGGGTTAGGCAGTACTTC. Encoded protein: CASSLIGGRVRQYF.

The rearrangement joins TRBV6-5 to TRBJ2-3; tentatively, D is TRBD2 (6 bases). The V end lost 2 bases, the J end lost 6 bases, and 15 bases lay between the germline ends. CDR1 MNHEY and CDR2 SVGAGI come from the germline V gene. The CDR3 covers 15 residues. CDR3 in amino acids: CASSYGQGGVDTQYF. The DNA for the CDR3 is TGTGCCAGCAGTTACGGGCAGGGCGGGGTGGATACGCAGTATTTT.

V and J are TRBV6-5 and TRBJ1-3; D is uncertain. This CDR3 contains 13 residues. Germline assignment: CDR1 MNHEY and CDR2 SVGAGI. The V gene lost 7 bases and the J gene lost 0 bases, with 7 bases spanning the gap. In nucleotides, the CDR3 is TGTGCCAGCATGGTCCACTCTGGAAACACCATATATTTT. Its protein product is CASMVHSGNTIYF.

The V gene is TRBV10-2, the J gene TRBJ2-1; 8 nucleotides align to TRBD2. The junction had 4 bases not matched to a gene; V was cut back by 1 base and J by 5 bases. CDR3 length equals 15 residues. The germline V gene encodes CDR1 WSHSY and CDR2 SAAADI. The CDR3 spells CASSEWREVNNEQFF. The CDR3 DNA reads as TGCGCCAGCAGTGAGTGGCGGGAGGTTAACAATGAGCAGTTCTTC.

The V and J genes are TRBV30 and TRBJ1-2; D may be TRBD1 (5 bases). The CDR3 spans 15 residues. Germline V gene data show CDR1 as GTSNPN and CDR2 as SVGIG (reference sequence). The V end was cut by 2 bases, the J end by 5 bases, with 18 bases between. In nucleotides, the CDR3 is TGTGCCTGGAGTTTTACTCGGGGACGGTCTTATGGCTACACCTTC. This translates into CAWSFTRGRSYGYTF.